Shown below are 16 T cell receptor gamma chains from a single sample sequenced in a study of Vδ1+ human thymocytes. RNA was extracted from the cells and then reverse transcribed. Multiplex PCR used pooled V-gene forward primers and a constant-region reverse primer to amplify CDR3s. TCRdb re-called the multiplex PCR reads using CATT. The sample consists of thousands of gamma-chain clones, roughly 40% of them appearing once. These receptors' targets are unknown. Study outcomes and limitations: Thymic TRG and TRD repertoires appeared highly polyclonal, with Gaussian CDR3 length distributions.

The sample consisted of Vdelta1+ gamma-delta thymocytes from the thymus. The subset: FACS-sorted CD3+ TCRalphabeta- TCRVdelta1+ TCRVdelta2- thymocytes. The receptors originated from a boy under two years old who had congenital heart surgery.

This chain links TRGV9 with TRGJ1 or TRGJ2. The V gene's germline CDR1 is GITISATS and CDR2 ISYDGTV (reference sequence). V lost 3 bases and J lost 4; bases outside the gene matches: 6. This CDR3 comprises 13 residues. Here the CDR3 reads CALWEPRYYKKLF. DNA of the CDR3: TGTGCCTTGTGGGAGCCGCGGTATTATAAGAAACTCTTT.

To note about this clone: This sample includes further DNA sequences coding for the same CDR3. The genes are TRGV4 and TRGJ1 or TRGJ2. This CDR3 is 11 amino acids long. V shed 0 bases, J shed 8 bases, and the junction held 1 base outside the gene matches. Germline lookup yields CDR1 EGSTGY and CDR2 YDSYTSSV. CDR3 sequence reads: CATWDGDKKLF. For the CDR3, the DNA is TGTGCCACCTGGGATGGGGATAAGAAACTCTTT.

There is no V gene call, and the J gene is TRGJ1 or TRGJ2. The CDR3 runs to 14 residues. The CDR3 DNA follows: TGTGCCACCTGGGACAGGCCAGGGGATTATAAGAAACTCTTT. It yields the protein CATWDRPGDYKKLF.

The chain combines TRGV8 with TRGJ1 or TRGJ2. The J gene, left out of TCRdb, was set here by checking the DNA against germline. V lost 0 bases and J lost 7; bases outside the gene matches: 6. CDR3 length: 13 amino acids. Germline CDR1 and CDR2: VENAVY and YDSYNSRV. CDR3 in amino acids: CATWDRLGYKKLF. CDR3 nucleotides: TGTGCCACCTGGGATAGGCTGGGGTATAAGAAACTCTTT.

A V gene of TRGV8 was called, but no J gene was assigned. CDR3 size: 12 residues. Germline values: CDR1 VENAVY, CDR2 YDSYNSRV. This CDR3 is CATWEANEKLFF. CDR3 coding DNA: TGTGCCACCTGGGAAGCGAATGAAAAACTGTTTTTT.

J is TRGJ1 or TRGJ2 and V is TRGV3. No J segment appears in TCRdb, so it was assigned here by matching the sequence to germline. This CDR3 is 14 amino acids long. The ends lost 0 bases at V and 6 bases at J; junction bases unmatched: 8. CDR1 is VTNTFY, CDR2 YDVSTARD, per germline (reference sequence). CDR3 sequence reads: CATWDRRRTYKKLF. The CDR3 coding sequence is TGTGCCACCTGGGACAGGCGACGTACTTATAAGAAACTCTTT.

The J gene is TRGJ1 or TRGJ2, the V gene TRGV9. Trimming cost V 0 bases and J 8 bases; bases outside gene matches: 4. Germline-derived CDR1 and CDR2 are GITISATS and ISYDGTV (reference sequence). This CDR3 spans 12 amino acids. For the CDR3, the DNA is TGTGCCTTGTGGGAGGTGGGAGATAAGAAACTCTTT. Translating it yields CALWEVGDKKLF.

This clone was counted only a few times. This same CDR3 is encoded by further DNA sequences in the sample. The chain recombines TRGV3 with TRGJP2. TCRdb leaves out the J gene; it was filled in here by matching the DNA to germline. CDR1 is VTNTFY and CDR2 is YDVSTARD in the germline V gene (reference sequence). The CDR3 spans 14 residues. Trimming cost V 0 bases and J 6 bases; bases outside gene matches: 4. The CDR3: CATWDRRRDWIKTF. The CDR3, as DNA: TGTGCCACCTGGGACAGGCGTCGTGATTGGATCAAGACGTTT.

This clone has only a few counts. J is TRGJ1 or TRGJ2 and V is TRGV5. The trim removed 1 base at V and 12 bases at J, leaving 6 bases unmatched. CDR3 size: 11 residues. In germline, CDR1 is VINAFY, CDR2 YDVSNSKD. The CDR3 nucleotides are TGTGCCACCTGGGACAGTTGGAGGAAACTCTTT. It is translated as CATWDSWRKLF.

The rearrangement joins TRGV4 to TRGJP1. Assignment of the J gene here rests on matching the DNA to germline, because TCRdb gives none. The CDR3 is 14 residues long. Trimming took 6 bases from V and 0 from J; bases not matched to a gene: 4. Germline CDR1 and CDR2: EGSTGY and YDSYTSSV. The DNA for the CDR3 is TGTGCCACCTGGACCGATACCACTGGTTGGTTCAAGATATTT. This translates into CATWTDTTGWFKIF.

The chain carries TRGV5 and TRGJ1 or TRGJ2. TCRdb lists no J gene, so it was determined here by aligning the DNA to germline. The CDR3 totals 14 residues. Germline V gene data show CDR1 as VINAFY and CDR2 as YDVSNSKD. Losses at the gene ends were 0 bases for V and 3 bases for J; bases not matched to a gene: 5. The CDR3 region is CATWDRLGYYKKLF. The DNA for the CDR3 is TGTGCCACCTGGGACAGGCTCGGTTATTATAAGAAACTCTTT.

V is TRGV9 and J is TRGJP. V was pared by 3 bases and J by 6 bases, with 17 bases of the junction left unmatched. In germline, CDR1 is GITISATS, CDR2 ISYDGTV (reference sequence). The CDR3 extends over 20 amino acids. The CDR3: CALWEPLLPNVELGKKIKVF. The CDR3, as DNA: TGTGCCTTGTGGGAGCCGCTACTCCCAAACGTAGAGTTGGGCAAAAAAATCAAGGTATTT.

This chain links TRGV3 with TRGJ1 or TRGJ2. TCRdb supplies no J gene; here it was assigned by aligning the nucleotide sequence to germline. CDR3 length: 12 amino acids. J gave up 7 bases and V 3 bases, and 6 bases lay outside the gene matches. Germline loops: CDR1 VTNTFY, CDR2 YDVSTARD (reference sequence). DNA of the CDR3: TGTGCCACCTGGGACGGACGCTATAAGAAACTCTTT. This encodes CATWDGRYKKLF.

This clone appeared a single time. V gene assignment gives TRGV5, but the J gene was left uncalled. This CDR3 spans 13 amino acids. Germline V CDR1 and CDR2: VINAFY, YDVSNSKD. The CDR3 nucleotides are TGTGCCACCTGGGACAGGCCGGCGGGGAAACAACTCTTT. This translates into CATWDRPAGKQLF.

In the case of this clone: At one end, the junction sequence differs from germline, possibly due to a read error. The rearrangement links TRGV5 to TRGJ1 or TRGJ2. The CDR3 sequence is 12 residues long. In germline, CDR1 is VINAFY, CDR2 YDVSNSKD. The CDR3 reads CATGDRRNKKLF. The CDR3 region has the DNA TGTGCCACCGGGGACAGGCGGAATAAGAAACTATTT.

No V gene was called, and the J gene is TRGJ1 or TRGJ2. CDR3 length: 12 amino acids. CDR3: CATFDVRFKKLF. The DNA of the CDR3 is TGTGCCACCTTTGATGTGCGTTTTAAGAAACTCTTT.